The 9 T cell receptor beta chains below all came from one sample that was sequenced in a study of regulatory T cells in long-lasting Graves disease. Arm-PCR of CDR3 regions with iRepertoire HTBI primers generated TCR beta libraries. A single record per CDR3 protein comes from TCRdb applying MiXCR to the multiplex PCR reads. The profile covers roughly 430,000 distinct CDR3 sequences, with roughly 15% appearing a single time and roughly 10% taken by the ten largest. The time point is: newly diagnosed GD, antithyroid drugs for less than 3 months. PBMCs were the source of the RNA used for TCR sequencing. These data were also reused for a study on T cells in Graves' hyperthyroidism and ophthalmopathy.

The sequencing here drew on peripheral blood mononuclear cells (PBMCs), taken at new diagnosis, from a patient treated with antithyroid drugs. The source of these receptors is a woman in her twenties or thirties with Graves disease.

This clonotype was found many times. The rearrangement links TRBV7-3 to TRBJ2-3, with TRBD1 as a possible D gene (7 bases). CDR3 length equals 15 residues. Germline CDR1 reads SGHTA; CDR2 reads FQGTGA. With 1 base removed from V and 8 bases from J, the gap between germline ends came to 16 bases. CDR3 loop: CASSLRGDRLGTQYF. CDR3 sequence (DNA): TGTGCCAGCAGCTTAAGGGGGGACAGATTGGGTACGCAGTATTTT.

In nucleotides, the CDR3 is TGTGCCAGCAGCGTAAGTCCCTACAATGAGCAGTTCTTC. This sequence encodes CASSVSPYNEQFF. V and J are TRBV9 and TRBJ2-1; no reliable D call. The germline V and J ends were trimmed by 1 base and 2 bases, with 4 bases remaining between them. Germline V CDR1 and CDR2: SGDLS, YYNGEE. The CDR3 contains 13 residues.

This clonotype was seen at least ten times. The chain recombines TRBV27 with TRBJ2-7, with D maybe TRBD2 (6 bases). The germline CDR1 and CDR2 sequences are MNHEY and SMNVEV (reference sequence). The CDR3 covers 15 residues. The V and J ends lost 0 bases and 2 bases respectively, with 11 bases between them. The DNA for the CDR3 is TGTGCCAGCAGTTTATCCTGGGGGGAGACCTACGAGCAGTACTTC. This gives the protein CASSLSWGETYEQYF.

This clonotype was seen repeatedly, ten times or more. The rearrangement uses TRBV7-9 and TRBJ2-1, with D tentatively TRBD1 (6 bases). The V gene lost 1 base and the J gene lost 0 bases, with 10 bases spanning the gap. Germline loops: CDR1 SEHNR, CDR2 FQNEAQ (reference sequence). The CDR3 runs to 16 residues. CDR3 sequence reads: CASSLVRGSSYNEQFF. The CDR3 DNA reads as TGTGCCAGCAGCTTAGTAAGGGGGAGCTCCTACAATGAGCAGTTCTTC.

This chain connects TRBV10-3 to TRBJ2-1; 7 bases are shared with TRBD2. Trimming took 7 bases from V and 8 from J; bases not matched to a gene: 8. The CDR3 has 13 residues. Germline lookup yields CDR1 ENHRY and CDR2 SYGVKD. Here the CDR3 reads CAITSGNRDEQFF. The CDR3 region has the DNA TGTGCCATCACAAGCGGGAATAGGGATGAGCAGTTCTTC.

This clonotype was counted ten times or more. The chain employs TRBV30 and TRBJ1-1; D unclear. The germline V gene has CDR1 GTSNPN and CDR2 SVGIG (reference sequence). The V and J ends lost 2 bases and 5 bases respectively, with 12 bases between them. There are 13 residues in the CDR3. The CDR3, as DNA: TGTGCCTGGAGTACTCCTGGAAGGACTGAAGCTTTCTTT. Its protein product is CAWSTPGRTEAFF.

This clonotype occurred many times. This chain links TRBV12-3 or TRBV12-4 with TRBJ1-2; D perhaps matches TRBD1 (5 bases). The CDR3 covers 13 residues. The CDR3 nucleotides read TGTGCTTCCCGAGGGACCCTCCTCTATCGATCCACCTTC. This encodes CASRGTLLYRSTF.

In its sample, this clonotype was seen many times. The chain has TRBV11-2 and TRBJ2-1, with D tentatively TRBD1 or TRBD2 (6 bases each). Trimming removed 5 bases from V and 4 bases from J, with 15 bases in between. The CDR3 length is 15 residues. CDR1 SGHAT and CDR2 FQNNGV come from the germline V gene. CDR3 sequence (DNA): TGTGCCAGCAGCCTGGGGGGCGGAGCATACAATGAGCAGTTCTTC. It codes for CASSLGGGAYNEQFF.

This clonotype was counted at least ten times. This chain links TRBV20-1 with TRBJ2-4; D not certain. The ends were cut back, 3 bases at V and 6 bases at J, with 9 bases in the middle. From germline, CDR1 is DFQATT and CDR2 SNEGSKA (reference sequence). The CDR3 length is 12 residues. This CDR3 is CSASKGTNIQYF. Written as DNA, the CDR3 is TGCAGTGCTAGTAAGGGTACAAACATTCAGTACTTC.